Here is one TCR beta chain with its context. This entry is derived from a study of blood T cell repertoires in COVID-19. Whole-study context: The cDNA or gDNA used as material had been derived from T cells, B-cell-depleted T cells, or PBMCs.

The CDR3 has 19 residues. Germline V CDR1 and CDR2: MNHNS, SASEGT. The V segment lost 3 bases and the J segment 0 bases; nucleotides outside the gene matches: 11. Cohort 3 recovered donors had two negative PCRs, clearance, or symptom resolution. Per the study methods: It was from reference gene primer amplification that nucleated cell counts were estimated. Repertoires were generated with immunoSEQ multiplex PCR, while TCRdb's copy carries only in-frame clones and drops some. The DNA was the basis for D and trimming; V, J and clone size are from that table. The table includes hundreds of thousands of clones, about nine tenths detected once.

Sample: PBMCs or T cells enriched from blood (not recorded which). The chain has TRBV6-1 and TRBJ1-3; 10 nucleotides align to TRBD1. This TCR came from a man in his sixties who had recovered from COVID-19. The CDR3 DNA reads as TGTGCCAGCAGTGACCGGGACAGGGGACCACTAAGCTCTGGAAACACCATATATTTT. It yields the protein CASSDRDRGPLSSGNTIYF.